This TCR beta chain was identified during a study of T-cell reconstitution after alpha-beta-depleted transplantation in children. Study-level results: Newly produced T cells mostly accounted for T-cell counts and diversity one year post-transplant.

To note about this clonotype: Its specificity is not known.

The library targeted TCRbeta and was prepared with unique molecular identifiers. MiXCR, applied by TCRdb to the PCR reads, yields one record per CDR3 protein. Counted here are a few hundred thousand distinct CDR3 sequences, 20% to 30% occurring once; the ten biggest clones make up 4.8%. The V end lost 3 bases, the J end lost 7 bases, and 10 bases lay between the germline ends. In germline, CDR1 is SEHNR, CDR2 FQNEAQ (reference sequence). The CDR3 contains 14 residues. The chain uses TRBV7-9 and TRBJ1-6; D is undetermined. The receptor's source is a female patient under 10 years old who had a stem cell transplant for congenital amegakaryocytic thrombocytopenia, so the T cells may come from the graft donor. Specimen: PBMCs, mostly from graft donor cells, collected 360 days after TCRalphabeta/CD19-depleted stem cell transplant. The CDR3 region has the DNA TGTGCCAGCAGCTTTGTCAGAAGCAATTCACCCCTCCACTTT. Translation gives CASSFVRSNSPLHF.